Listed here are 32 T cell receptor beta chains from one sample, sequenced in a study of cytomegalovirus exposure and HLA in healthy donors. The PCR made use of 60 Vbeta and 13 Jbeta primers. Libraries were prepared by immunoSEQ multiplex PCR; TCRdb keeps only in-frame clonotypes and omits some of them. Of 110,000 or so clones listed, approximately 8% are singletons. The sequencing input was PBMCs. The receptors were sampled from a woman aged 40 to 55 in good health and CMV-seropositive.

This clone has a handful of counts. This chain connects TRBV18 to TRBJ1-1; unclear D gene. The CDR3 covers 14 residues. The ends were cut back, 5 bases at V and 3 bases at J, with 13 bases in the middle. The germline CDR1 and CDR2 sequences are KGHSH and LQKENI. The CDR3 here is CASSGRGWDTEAFF. In DNA form, the CDR3 reads TGTGCCAGCTCAGGACGCGGGTGGGACACTGAAGCTTTCTTT.

V is TRBV6-5 and J is TRBJ2-7; maybe TRBD2 (5 bases). CDR3 length: 15 amino acids. CDR1 MNHEY and CDR2 SVGAGI come from the germline V gene. V was trimmed by 2 bases and J by 4 bases, leaving 15 bases between them. CDR3 coding DNA: TGTGCCAGCAGTTACACGGCTACTAGAAGATACGAGCAGTACTTC. This codes for CASSYTATRRYEQYF.

The CDR3, as DNA: TGCACCAGCAGCCAAGATGGAGACCCTAACGAAGCTTTCTTT. Amino acids: CTSSQDGDPNEAFF. This rearrangement joins TRBV1 to TRBJ1-1. TRBV1 is labeled a pseudogene. CDR3 size: 14 residues.

The V and J genes are TRBV11-1 and TRBJ1-6; D may be TRBD1 (5 bases). Germline CDR1 SGHAT, CDR2 FQDESV (reference sequence). Between the trimmed V and J ends, which lost 5 bases and 7 bases, there was a span of 9 bases. This CDR3 is 13 amino acids long. CDR3 sequence (DNA): TGTGCCAGCAGCGGGCAGGGAAATTCACCCCTCCACTTT. This codes for CASSGQGNSPLHF. Drawing the rest from reference TRBV11-1 and TRBJ1-6, the complete variable domain is EAEVAQSPRYKITEKSQAVAFWCDPISGHATLYWYRQILGQGPELLVQFQDESVVDDSQLPKDRFSAERLKGVDSTLKIQPAELGDSAMYLCASSGQGNSPLHFGNGTRLTVT.

This clone was observed a few times. The V and J genes are TRBV10-3 and TRBJ1-1, with 7 bases that match TRBD1. The germline gives CDR1 ENHRY, CDR2 SYGVKD. This CDR3 is 14 amino acids long. The junction had 7 bases not matched to a gene; V was cut back by 1 base and J by 8 bases. The CDR3 region is CAISELQGENEAFF. DNA of the CDR3: TGTGCCATCAGTGAGTTGCAGGGGGAGAACGAAGCTTTCTTT.

J is TRBJ1-1 and V is TRBV6-5; D gene uncertain. Germline V gene lookup returns CDR1 MNHEY and CDR2 SVGAGI. Trimming stripped 7 bases from V and 5 bases from J, with 11 bases between. The CDR3 is 12 amino acids. The CDR3 DNA sequence: TGTGCCAGCAAGGAGGTCGGGACTGAAGCTTTCTTT. The encoded protein is CASKEVGTEAFF.

Turning to this clone: Additional DNA sequences in this sample encode the identical CDR3. The J gene is TRBJ1-1, the V gene TRBV11-1, with D tentatively TRBD1 (5 bases). This CDR3 has 14 amino acids. CDR1 is SGHAT, CDR2 FQDESV, per germline (reference sequence). With 2 bases removed from V and 3 bases from J, the gap between germline ends came to 10 bases. CDR3 region: CASSLIRGYTEAFF. CDR3 coding DNA: TGTGCCAGCAGCTTAATAAGGGGCTACACTGAAGCTTTCTTT.

The gene calls are TRBV7-9 and TRBJ1-1, with a tentative D call TRBD1 (6 bases). The germline V gene has CDR1 SEHNR and CDR2 FQNEAQ (reference sequence). Deletions cut 4 bases from V and 0 bases from J, with 9 bases between. The CDR3 has 14 residues. CDR3 in amino acids: CASSWTAMNTEAFF. In nucleotides, the CDR3 is TGTGCCAGCAGCTGGACAGCGATGAACACTGAAGCTTTCTTT.

The rearrangement uses TRBV6-6 and TRBJ2-2; 14 bases are a match to TRBD2. The V segment lost 5 bases and the J segment 7 bases; nucleotides outside the gene matches: 6. Germline loops: CDR1 MNHNY, CDR2 SVGAGI (reference sequence). The CDR3 covers 16 residues. In nucleotides, the CDR3 is TGTGCCAGCAGTAAGACTAGCGGGGGGGTTCACGGGGAGCTGTTTTTT. Its translation is CASSKTSGGVHGELFF.

V is TRBV5-4 and J is TRBJ1-5, with D hard to call. Trimming left V 0 bases short and J 5 bases short, with 15 bases between. CDR1 is SGHNT and CDR2 is YYREEE in the germline V gene (reference sequence). The CDR3 loop spans 16 amino acids. CDR3 in amino acids: CASSLVPRSADQPQHF. The CDR3 coding sequence is TGTGCCAGCAGCTTGGTCCCCAGGTCAGCCGATCAGCCCCAGCATTTT.

This clone was counted a few times. The V and J genes are TRBV4-1 and TRBJ1-2; possibly TRBD1 for D (6 bases). CDR3 length: 11 amino acids. Deletions cut 6 bases from V and 6 bases from J, with 8 bases between. Germline CDR1 and CDR2: MGHRA and YSYEKL. CDR3 DNA: TGCGCCAGCAGAGGGGGGGATGGCTACACCTTC. Its translation: CASRGGDGYTF.

There are a few counts of this clone. V usage is TRBV2 and J usage is TRBJ1-1, with TRBD1 as a possible D gene (5 bases). This CDR3 has 14 residues. Germline lookup yields CDR1 SNHLY and CDR2 FYNNEI. V was trimmed by 7 bases and J by 4 bases, leaving 16 bases between them. CDR3 region: CASTEVGARTEAFF. In DNA form, the CDR3 reads TGTGCCAGCACCGAAGTAGGGGCTCGCACTGAAGCTTTCTTT.

The CDR3 loop reads CASSLWQSNQPQHF. DNA of the CDR3: TGTGCCAGCAGTTTATGGCAGAGCAATCAGCCCCAGCATTTT. The chain is built from TRBV28 and TRBJ1-5; D remains ambiguous. Trimming pared 0 bases from V and 1 base from J, leaving 4 bases between. The length of the CDR3 is 14 residues. The germline gives CDR1 MDHEN, CDR2 SYDVKM.

Here the CDR3 reads CASSPTANTEAFF. The CDR3 nucleotides are TGTGCCAGCAGCCCGACTGCGAACACTGAAGCTTTCTTT. This chain links TRBV7-3 with TRBJ1-1, with D hard to call. V lost 5 bases and J lost 1, with 8 bases in between. The germline gives CDR1 SGHTA, CDR2 FQGTGA. The CDR3 is made up of 13 amino acids.

The gene calls are TRBV5-1 and TRBJ1-1; weak D call: TRBD1 (6 bases). Trimming shortened V by 2 bases and J by 2 bases, and 13 bases separated the two germline ends. The CDR3 covers 15 residues. Germline V gene lookup returns CDR1 SGHRS and CDR2 YFSETQ. CDR3 in amino acids: CASSFTGTSNTEAFF. Here the CDR3 DNA reads TGCGCCAGCAGCTTTACAGGGACCTCAAACACTGAAGCTTTCTTT.

This chain connects TRBV7-3 to TRBJ2-1; 12 positions match TRBD2. Trimming took 2 bases from V and 4 from J; bases not matched to a gene: 9. This CDR3 spans 18 amino acids. Germline lookup yields CDR1 SGHTA and CDR2 FQGTGA. The CDR3 spells CASSLGPLAGGGYNEQFF. DNA for the CDR3: TGTGCCAGCAGCTTAGGACCCCTAGCGGGGGGGGGTTACAATGAGCAGTTCTTC.

The chain couples TRBV7-2 to TRBJ2-4; 7 positions match TRBD1. CDR1 is SGHTA and CDR2 is FQGNSA in the germline V gene. The CDR3 extends over 15 amino acids. V lost 1 base to trimming and J lost 8 bases; unmatched junction nucleotides: 8. This chain's CDR3 is CASSLGGQPSDIQYF. The CDR3 nucleotides read TGTGCCAGCAGCTTAGGGGGACAGCCATCGGACATTCAGTACTTC.

About this clone itself: Since no conserved phenylalanine or tryptophan closes the CDR3, a read error is the likely cause. The chain employs TRBV7-9 and TRBJ1-1; 7 positions match TRBD1. V was clipped by 5 bases and J by 7 bases; unmatched bases: 4. The CDR3 is 12 residues long. Germline CDR1 is SEHNR and CDR2 is FQNEAQ (reference sequence). In DNA form, the CDR3 reads TGTGCCAGCAGCATCGGGACAGATGAAGCTTTCGTT. It encodes CASSIGTDEAFV.

This chain links TRBV7-2 with TRBJ1-2; TRBD1 matches 8 bases. The CDR3 loop spans 16 amino acids. V lost 5 bases, J lost 4 bases, and 12 bases stayed unmatched. Germline values: CDR1 SGHTA, CDR2 FQGNSA. The CDR3 protein is CASSNSRTGSRYGYTF. Written as DNA, the CDR3 is TGTGCCAGCAGCAACAGCCGGACAGGGTCCCGCTATGGCTACACCTTC. Full variable domain (outside the CDR3, taken from reference TRBV7-2 and TRBJ1-2): GAGVSQSPSNKVTEKGKDVELRCDPISGHTALYWYRQSLGQGLEFLIYFQGNSAPDKSGLPSDRFSAERTGGSVSTLTIQRTQQEDSAVYLCASSNSRTGSRYGYTFGSGTRLTVV.

This clone was seen a few times. This chain links TRBV7-9 with TRBJ1-2; tentative D call: TRBD1 (6 bases). Germline-derived CDR1 and CDR2 are SEHNR and FQNEAQ (reference sequence). This CDR3 spans 14 amino acids. Trimming took 5 bases from V and 0 from J, leaving 10 bases between them. The DNA for the CDR3 is TGTGCCAGCAGCCGGGACATTACTAACTATGGCTACACCTTC. This gives the protein CASSRDITNYGYTF.

This chain uses TRBV5-1 with TRBJ2-5, with 12 positions matching TRBD1. The V gene end was trimmed by 3 bases and the J gene end by 9 bases; junction bases not matched to a gene: 12. The CDR3 has 16 amino acids. Germline CDR1 reads SGHRS; CDR2 reads YFSETQ. The CDR3 region has the DNA TGCGCCAGCAGCTCTACGGGACAGGGGGCCGGGATGGCCCAGTACTTC. This codes for CASSSTGQGAGMAQYF.

V gene TRBV2 combines with J gene TRBJ2-5; 7 positions match TRBD1. The J call is uncertain, as TRBJ2-7 better fits the DNA end. The CDR3 runs to 15 residues. Germline lookup yields CDR1 SNHLY and CDR2 FYNNEI. The CDR3: CASSVDRDPAYEQYF. The DNA of the CDR3 is TGTGCCAGCAGTGTCGACAGGGACCCTGCCTACGAGCAGTACTTC.

The chain has TRBV6-1 and TRBJ1-2; the D gene is possibly TRBD1 (5 bases). Looked up from germline, CDR1 is MNHNS and CDR2 is SASEGT. This CDR3 comprises 16 residues. The V end was cut by 4 bases, the J end by 1 base, with 16 bases between. CDR3 amino acids: CASSALPPQVNYGYTF. The CDR3 bases are TGTGCCAGCAGTGCCTTACCCCCACAGGTTAACTATGGCTACACCTTC.

This clone has more than one count but fewer than ten. This chain joins TRBV7-9 and TRBJ2-5, with 8 bases lining up with TRBD1. The V segment lost 3 bases and the J segment 4 bases; nucleotides outside the gene matches: 4. The CDR3 is made up of 14 amino acids. Germline V gives CDR1 SEHNR, CDR2 FQNEAQ (reference sequence). CDR3 residues: CASSLDRARETQYF. CDR3 nucleotides: TGTGCCAGCAGCTTGGACAGGGCGAGAGAGACCCAGTACTTC.

The chain uses TRBV28 and TRBJ2-1, with TRBD1 matching 9 bases. V gave up 4 bases and J gave up 5 bases; unmatched junction bases: 6. Germline V gene data show CDR1 as MDHEN and CDR2 as SYDVKM. The CDR3 consists of 15 residues. As DNA, the CDR3 is TGTGCCAGCAGTTCGGACAGGGGCAAAAACAATGAGCAGTTCTTC. Translating it yields CASSSDRGKNNEQFF. The full variable domain, with the rest looked up from reference TRBV28 and TRBJ2-1, is DVKVTQSSRYLVKRTGEKVFLECVQDMDHENMFWYRQDPGLGLRLIYFSYDVKMKEKGDIPEGYSVSREKKERFSLILESASTNQTSMYLCASSSDRGKNNEQFFGPGTRLTVL.

The chain carries TRBV7-9 and TRBJ1-1; a possible D gene is TRBD1 (5 bases). The CDR3 length is 13 residues. Germline CDR1 is SEHNR and CDR2 is FQNEAQ (reference sequence). With 4 bases removed from V and 1 base from J, the gap between germline ends came to 7 bases. The CDR3 here is CASSYDRNTEAFF. DNA for the CDR3: TGTGCCAGCAGCTACGACAGGAACACTGAAGCTTTCTTT.

This chain uses TRBV5-1 with TRBJ2-3; D possibly corresponds to TRBD2 (6 bases). Trimming left V 0 bases short and J 1 base short, with 6 bases between. The CDR3 is 14 amino acids. CDR1 SGHRS and CDR2 YFSETQ come from the germline V gene. CDR3 residues: CASSLAGGTDTQYF. The CDR3 region has the DNA TGCGCCAGCAGCTTGGCGGGGGGCACAGATACGCAGTATTTT.

The table lists this clone with a few counts. DNA of the CDR3: TGTGCCAGCAGTGAACAGGGGGCGATGGGCTACACCTTC. Translating it yields CASSEQGAMGYTF. V is TRBV6-1 and J is TRBJ1-2; 8 bases align to TRBD1. The V gene's germline CDR1 is MNHNS and CDR2 SASEGT. With 2 bases clipped from V and 8 bases from J, the junction kept 4 bases outside the gene matches. The CDR3 is 13 amino acids.

This clone showed up just once. The rearrangement uses TRBV19 and TRBJ2-7, with TRBD1 identical over 10 bases. The CDR3 consists of 17 residues. Per the germline V gene, CDR1 is LNHDA and CDR2 is SQIVND (reference sequence). V shed 3 bases, J shed 3 bases, and the junction held 11 bases outside the gene matches. The CDR3 DNA follows: TGTGCCAGTAGTATGATACCTCCGGGGACAGGGGACTACGAGCAGTACTTC. Encoded protein: CASSMIPPGTGDYEQYF.

This clone was picked up a small number of times. The chain joins TRBV6-5 to TRBJ2-3; D possibly corresponds to TRBD2 (6 bases). The V gene lost 0 bases and the J gene lost 5 bases, with 15 bases spanning the gap. The CDR3 has 16 residues. The germline V gene encodes CDR1 MNHEY and CDR2 SVGAGI. CDR3 nucleotide sequence: TGTGCCAGCAGTTACTCGGGCGGGGCGGATATAGATACGCAGTATTTT. Encoded protein: CASSYSGGADIDTQYF.

J is TRBJ1-2 and V is TRBV19; 8 bases map to TRBD1. V was pared by 5 bases and J by 2 bases, with 10 bases of the junction left unmatched. Germline values: CDR1 LNHDA, CDR2 SQIVND (reference sequence). The CDR3 contains 16 residues. CDR3 sequence: CASSPPSGQVNYGYTF. CDR3 sequence (DNA): TGTGCCAGTAGTCCCCCGTCGGGACAGGTGAACTATGGCTACACCTTC.

This rearrangement joins TRBV7-2 to TRBJ1-3, with a weak D call TRBD1 (6 bases). The CDR3 covers 15 residues. Per germline, CDR1 SGHTA and CDR2 FQGNSA. V dropped 5 bases and J dropped 0 bases, with 11 bases sitting between them. CDR3 DNA: TGTGCCAGCAGCACTGGACAGCACTCTGGAAACACCATATATTTT. Amino acid sequence: CASSTGQHSGNTIYF.